This entry lists 21 T cell receptor beta chains sequenced from one sample in a study of CD8 T cells in ankylosing spondylitis. MiXCR was run by TCRdb on the 5' RACE reads, yielding one entry per CDR3 protein. The sample records roughly 86,000 distinct CDR3 sequences, approximately 9% being singletons. Specimen: blood, either unsorted or a sorted T cell fraction (not recorded which). These receptors all come from a male donor with ankylosing spondylitis or in good health (not recorded which).

This clonotype was recorded many times. The chain employs TRBV7-6 and TRBJ2-5, with D possibly TRBD2 on 6 matching bases. V was trimmed by 4 bases and J by 7 bases, leaving 13 bases between them. The length of the CDR3 is 13 residues. The germline gives CDR1 SGHVS, CDR2 FNYEAQ. This chain's CDR3 is CASSSGTLGTQYF. The CDR3 DNA sequence: TGTGCCAGCAGCTCCGGGACTCTGGGGACCCAGTACTTC. The full variable domain, its missing parts supplied by reference TRBV7-6 and TRBJ2-5, is GAGVSQSPRYKVTKRGQDVALRCDPISGHVSLYWYRQALGQGPEFLTYFNYEAQQDKSGLPNDRFSAERPEGSISTLTIQRTEQRDSAMYRCASSSGTLGTQYFGPGTRLLVL.

This clonotype was detected many times. The chain combines TRBV4-2 with TRBJ2-1; TRBD2 aligns across 8 bases. The germline gives CDR1 LGHNA, CDR2 YNFKEQ. V dropped 11 bases and J dropped 7; count of bases not matched to a gene: 13. The CDR3 sequence is 14 residues long. The CDR3 protein is CAASGRGARNEQFF. The CDR3 DNA sequence: TGTGCCGCATCAGGGCGGGGGGCCCGAAATGAGCAGTTCTTC.

This clonotype has a count of ten or more. This sequence joins TRBV12-3 or TRBV12-4 and TRBJ1-2; 7 nucleotides match TRBD1. Trimming took 8 bases from V and 2 from J; bases not matched to a gene: 8. This CDR3 is 14 amino acids long. CDR3 region: CASCPGQKNYGYTF. CDR3 sequence (DNA): TGTGCCAGCTGTCCGGGACAGAAAAACTATGGCTACACCTTC.

In this sample, this clonotype turned up a few times. The chain recombines TRBV2 with TRBJ1-2; 7 bases line up with TRBD1. V lost 6 bases to trimming and J lost 4 bases; unmatched junction nucleotides: 8. Germline CDR1 SNHLY, CDR2 FYNNEI. This CDR3 has 14 residues. In DNA, the CDR3 is TGTGCCAGCAGCACCTCAGGGGGAGGCTATGGCTACACCTTC. This translates into CASSTSGGGYGYTF.

This clonotype was picked up many times. The V and J genes are TRBV20-1 and TRBJ2-5, with D tentatively TRBD1 or TRBD2 (6 bases each). V was clipped by 6 bases and J by 4 bases, with 18 bases between them. Germline lookup yields CDR1 DFQATT and CDR2 SNEGSKA (reference sequence). CDR3 length: 14 amino acids. The CDR3 region is CSALPGGRGETQYF. The CDR3 bases are TGCAGTGCACTACCCGGGGGCCGGGGAGAGACCCAGTACTTC.

This clonotype was observed at least ten times. This chain uses TRBV3-1 with TRBJ2-7; D is unclear. Per the germline V gene, CDR1 is LGHDT and CDR2 is YNNKEL (reference sequence). V gave up 3 bases and J gave up 2 bases, with 5 bases separating them. The CDR3 spans 12 residues. Here the CDR3 reads CASSQVTYEQYF. In nucleotides, the CDR3 is TGTGCCAGCAGCCAGGTCACCTACGAGCAGTACTTC.

The sample holds many counts of this clonotype. The genes are TRBV7-9 and TRBJ2-1; D is unresolved. The CDR3 extends over 13 amino acids. The V end was cut by 3 bases, the J end by 6 bases, with 9 bases between. The V gene's germline CDR1 is SEHNR and CDR2 FQNEAQ (reference sequence). This CDR3 is CASSFTGRNEQFF. Here the CDR3 DNA reads TGTGCCAGCAGCTTTACGGGCCGCAATGAGCAGTTCTTC. Filled out from reference TRBV7-9 and TRBJ2-1, the complete variable domain reads DTGVSQNPRHKITKRGQNVTFRCDPISEHNRLYWYRQTLGQGPEFLTYFQNEAQLEKSRLLSDRFSAERPKGSFSTLEIQRTEQGDSAMYLCASSFTGRNEQFFGPGTRLTVL.

At least ten counts were recorded for this clonotype. As DNA, the CDR3 is TGCAGTGCTAACTTTAAGGCGGGATTCACAGATACGCAGTATTTT. It translates to CSANFKAGFTDTQYF. The chain employs TRBV20-1 and TRBJ2-3, with D possibly being TRBD2 (6 bases). V lost 4 bases and J 2 bases, leaving 16 bases between the germline ends. The CDR3 totals 15 residues. Germline CDR1 and CDR2: DFQATT and SNEGSKA (reference sequence).

This clonotype has ten or more counts. V usage is TRBV20-1 and J usage is TRBJ2-1; 10 bases line up with TRBD1. The CDR3 length is 16 residues. The germline CDR1 and CDR2 sequences are DFQATT and SNEGSKA (reference sequence). J gave up 0 bases and V 3 bases, and 5 bases lay outside the gene matches. For the CDR3, the DNA is TGCAGTGCTAGTCCCCGGGACAGGGGCTCCTACAATGAGCAGTTCTTC. Amino acid sequence: CSASPRDRGSYNEQFF.

Only a few counts were recorded for this clonotype. This rearrangement joins TRBV7-2 to TRBJ2-6; D might be TRBD1 or TRBD2, each matching 5 bases. The V and J ends lost 5 bases and 0 bases respectively, with 8 bases between them. Looked up from germline, CDR1 is SGHTA and CDR2 is FQGNSA. The CDR3 loop spans 15 amino acids. The CDR3 reads CASSPGSSGANVLTF. DNA of the CDR3: TGTGCCAGCAGCCCAGGGAGCTCTGGGGCCAACGTCCTGACTTTC.

In this sample, this clonotype turned up many times. The J gene is TRBJ1-2, the V gene TRBV9, with unresolved D. Germline V CDR1 and CDR2: SGDLS, YYNGEE. The CDR3 sequence is 16 residues long. V was clipped by 0 bases and J by 6 bases, with 18 bases between them. In DNA, the CDR3 is TGTGCCAGCAGCGTAGGACCCGCGGGAAACGTCAATGGCTACACCTTC. It specifies CASSVGPAGNVNGYTF.

This clonotype turned up a few times. This CDR3 is CASSPRGSGTKNIQYF. The CDR3 DNA reads TGTGCCAGCAGCCCCCGAGGGAGCGGCACCAAAAACATTCAGTACTTC. The chain joins TRBV11-2 to TRBJ2-4, with D possibly matching TRBD2 (5 bases). Looked up from germline, CDR1 is SGHAT and CDR2 is FQNNGV. V was pared by 5 bases and J by 2 bases, with 16 bases between. This CDR3 contains 16 residues.

At least ten counts were recorded for this clonotype. This chain uses TRBV7-2 with TRBJ2-2; D unresolved. Germline assignment: CDR1 SGHTA and CDR2 FQGNSA. The CDR3 loop spans 14 amino acids. V was trimmed by 3 bases and J by 0 bases, leaving 5 bases between them. Here the CDR3 reads CASSFSANTGELFF. CDR3 bases: TGTGCCAGCAGCTTTTCAGCGAACACCGGGGAGCTGTTTTTT.

This clonotype appeared many times. This rearrangement joins TRBV5-4 to TRBJ2-5; TRBD1 agrees at 7 bases. Germline V gene data show CDR1 as SGHNT and CDR2 as YYREEE (reference sequence). V was clipped by 3 bases and J by 3 bases; unmatched bases: 2. The CDR3 is 13 amino acids. The DNA for the CDR3 is TGTGCCAGCAGCTCGACAGGGAAAGAGACCCAGTACTTC. This encodes CASSSTGKETQYF.

This clonotype was counted at least ten times. The chain employs TRBV21-1 and TRBJ2-3. TRBV21-1 is flagged as a pseudogene. There are 13 residues in the CDR3. The CDR3 DNA is TGTGCCAGCAGCAAAGCCAGATCAGATACGCAGTATTTT. This encodes CASSKARSDTQYF.

The chain recombines TRBV12-3 or TRBV12-4 with TRBJ1-1, with 9 bases aligning to TRBD1. V lost 5 bases to trimming and J lost 1 base; unmatched junction nucleotides: 5. The CDR3 contains 15 residues. In DNA form, the CDR3 reads TGTGCCAGCAGTCTCCGGGACAGGGCGAACACTGAAGCTTTCTTT. Encoded protein: CASSLRDRANTEAFF.

This clonotype was detected many times. V and J are TRBV5-5 and TRBJ2-5; 12 bases agree with TRBD2. This CDR3 region has 17 residues. Trimming cost V 0 bases and J 1 base; bases outside gene matches: 4. The germline gives CDR1 SGHKS, CDR2 YYEKEE (reference sequence). This chain's CDR3 is CASSLGLAGGRQETQYF. The CDR3 nucleotides read TGTGCCAGCAGCTTGGGTCTAGCGGGGGGGCGCCAAGAGACCCAGTACTTC.

In this sample, this clonotype turned up a few times. This rearrangement joins TRBV11-2 to TRBJ1-2; D gene unclear. This CDR3 is 13 amino acids long. Germline V gene sequence: CDR1 SGHAT, CDR2 FQNNGV. Trimming left V 4 bases short and J 0 bases short, with 6 bases between. CDR3 loop: CASSSMTNYGYTF. The CDR3 DNA follows: TGTGCCAGCAGCTCGATGACTAACTATGGCTACACCTTC.

This clonotype was seen at least ten times. The rearrangement uses TRBV5-1 and TRBJ1-1; D is uncertain. Trimming pared 2 bases from V and 1 base from J, leaving 6 bases between. Germline V gene sequence: CDR1 SGHRS, CDR2 YFSETQ. This CDR3 contains 13 residues. The CDR3 coding sequence is TGCGCCAGCAGCTTCCAGCCGAACACTGAAGCTTTCTTT. Amino acids: CASSFQPNTEAFF.

This clonotype was counted ten times or more. The chain carries TRBV12-3 or TRBV12-4 and TRBJ2-7; D is possibly TRBD1 (6 bases). Trimming removed 6 bases from V and 2 bases from J, with 14 bases in between. The CDR3 loop spans 14 amino acids. This chain's CDR3 is CASSVTGITYEQYF. Here the CDR3 DNA reads TGTGCCAGCAGCGTTACAGGGATTACCTACGAGCAGTACTTC.

This clonotype was recorded at least ten times. The chain employs TRBV27 and TRBJ2-3; TRBD2 aligns across 12 bases. Losses at the gene ends were 6 bases for V and 0 bases for J; bases not matched to a gene: 1. CDR1 is MNHEY and CDR2 is SMNVEV in the germline V gene (reference sequence). The CDR3 has 15 residues. CDR3 protein: CASRGLAGSTDTQYF. The CDR3 DNA reads TGTGCCAGCAGGGGACTAGCGGGTAGCACAGATACGCAGTATTTT.